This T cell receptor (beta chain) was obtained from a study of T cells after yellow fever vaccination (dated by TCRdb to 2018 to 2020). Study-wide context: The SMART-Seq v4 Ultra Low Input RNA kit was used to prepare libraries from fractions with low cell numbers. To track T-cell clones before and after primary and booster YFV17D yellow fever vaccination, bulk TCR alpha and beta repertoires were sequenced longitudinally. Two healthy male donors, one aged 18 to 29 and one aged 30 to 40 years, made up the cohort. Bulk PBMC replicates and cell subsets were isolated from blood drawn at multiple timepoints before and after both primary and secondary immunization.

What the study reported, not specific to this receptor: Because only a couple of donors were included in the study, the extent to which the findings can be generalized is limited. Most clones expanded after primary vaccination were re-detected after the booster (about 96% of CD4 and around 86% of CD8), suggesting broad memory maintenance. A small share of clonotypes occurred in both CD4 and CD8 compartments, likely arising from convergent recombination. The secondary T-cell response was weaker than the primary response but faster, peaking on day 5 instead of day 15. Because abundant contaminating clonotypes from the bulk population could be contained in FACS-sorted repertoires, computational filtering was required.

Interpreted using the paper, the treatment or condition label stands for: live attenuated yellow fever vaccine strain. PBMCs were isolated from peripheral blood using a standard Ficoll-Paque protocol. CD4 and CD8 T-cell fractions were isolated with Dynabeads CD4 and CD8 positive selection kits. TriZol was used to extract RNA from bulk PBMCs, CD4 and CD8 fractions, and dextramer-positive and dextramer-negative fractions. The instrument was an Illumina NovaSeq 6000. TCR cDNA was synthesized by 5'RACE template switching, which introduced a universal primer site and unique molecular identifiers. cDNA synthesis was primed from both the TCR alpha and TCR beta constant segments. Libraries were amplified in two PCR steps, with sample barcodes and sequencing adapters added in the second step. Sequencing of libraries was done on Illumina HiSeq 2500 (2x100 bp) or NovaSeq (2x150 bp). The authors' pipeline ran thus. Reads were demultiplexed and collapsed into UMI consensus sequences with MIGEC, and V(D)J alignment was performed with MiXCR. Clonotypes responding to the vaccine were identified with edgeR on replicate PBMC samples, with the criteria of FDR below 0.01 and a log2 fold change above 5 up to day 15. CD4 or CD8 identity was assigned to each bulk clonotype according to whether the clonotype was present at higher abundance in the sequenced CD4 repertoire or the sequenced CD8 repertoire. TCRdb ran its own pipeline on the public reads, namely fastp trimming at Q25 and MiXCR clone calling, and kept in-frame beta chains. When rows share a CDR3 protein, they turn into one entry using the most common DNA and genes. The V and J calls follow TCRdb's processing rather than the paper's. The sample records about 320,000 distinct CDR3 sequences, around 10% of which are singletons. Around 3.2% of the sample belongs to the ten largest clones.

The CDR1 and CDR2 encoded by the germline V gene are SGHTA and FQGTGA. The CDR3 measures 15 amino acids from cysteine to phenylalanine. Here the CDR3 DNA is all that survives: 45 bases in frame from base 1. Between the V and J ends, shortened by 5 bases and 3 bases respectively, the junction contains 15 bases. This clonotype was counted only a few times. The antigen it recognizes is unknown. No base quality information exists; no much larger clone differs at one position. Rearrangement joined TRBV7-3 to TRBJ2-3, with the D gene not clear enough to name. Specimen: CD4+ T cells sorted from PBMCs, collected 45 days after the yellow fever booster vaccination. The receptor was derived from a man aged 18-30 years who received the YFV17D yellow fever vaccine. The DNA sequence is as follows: TGTGCCAGCAGCGAGTGGTCGGGTGTGACAGATACGCAGTATTTT. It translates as CASSEWSGVTDTQYF.